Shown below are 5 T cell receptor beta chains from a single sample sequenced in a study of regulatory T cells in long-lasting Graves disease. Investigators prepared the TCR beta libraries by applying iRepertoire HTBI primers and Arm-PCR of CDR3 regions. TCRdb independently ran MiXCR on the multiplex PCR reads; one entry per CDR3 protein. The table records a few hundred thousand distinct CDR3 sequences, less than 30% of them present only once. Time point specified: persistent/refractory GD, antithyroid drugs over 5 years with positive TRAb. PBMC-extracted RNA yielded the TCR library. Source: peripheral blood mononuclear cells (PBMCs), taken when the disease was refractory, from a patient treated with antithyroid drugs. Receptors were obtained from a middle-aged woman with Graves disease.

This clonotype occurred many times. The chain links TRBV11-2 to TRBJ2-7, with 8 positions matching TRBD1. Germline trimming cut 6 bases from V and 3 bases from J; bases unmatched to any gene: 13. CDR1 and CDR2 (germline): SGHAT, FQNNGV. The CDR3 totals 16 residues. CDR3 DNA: TGTGCCAGCAGTCCATCTTGGGGACAGGTGAACTACGAGCAGTACTTC. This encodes CASSPSWGQVNYEQYF.

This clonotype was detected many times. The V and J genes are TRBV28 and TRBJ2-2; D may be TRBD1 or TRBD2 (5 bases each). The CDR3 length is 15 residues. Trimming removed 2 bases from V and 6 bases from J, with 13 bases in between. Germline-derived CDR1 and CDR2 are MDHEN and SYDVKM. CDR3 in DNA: TGTGCCAGCAGTTTACCGGGACCTGGGTCCGGGGAGCTGTTTTTT. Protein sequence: CASSLPGPGSGELFF.

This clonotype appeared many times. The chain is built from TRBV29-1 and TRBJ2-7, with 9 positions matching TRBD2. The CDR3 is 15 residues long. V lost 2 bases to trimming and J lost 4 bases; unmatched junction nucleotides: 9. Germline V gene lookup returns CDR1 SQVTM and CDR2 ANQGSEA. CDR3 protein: CSVERIAGGTYEQYF. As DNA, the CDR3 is TGCAGCGTTGAACGGATTGCGGGAGGGACGTACGAGCAGTACTTC.

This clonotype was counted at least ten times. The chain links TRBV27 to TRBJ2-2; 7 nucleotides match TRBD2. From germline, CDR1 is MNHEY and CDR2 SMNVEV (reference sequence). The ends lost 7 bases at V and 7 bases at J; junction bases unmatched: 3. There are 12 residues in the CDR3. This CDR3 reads CASKRGGGELFF. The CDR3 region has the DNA TGTGCCAGCAAACGCGGGGGCGGGGAGCTGTTTTTT.

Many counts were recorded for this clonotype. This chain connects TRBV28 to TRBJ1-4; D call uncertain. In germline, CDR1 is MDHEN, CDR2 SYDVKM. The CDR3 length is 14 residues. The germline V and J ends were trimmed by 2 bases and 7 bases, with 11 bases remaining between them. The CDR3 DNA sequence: TGTGCCAGCAGTTTACTGGATAATGGTGAAAAACTGTTTTTT. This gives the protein CASSLLDNGEKLFF.